This TCR beta chain stems from a study of T cell changes during pregnancy in multiple sclerosis. Assay: immunoSEQ multiplex PCR; the TCRdb copy retains only in-frame clones and omits some. The table lists roughly 40,000 clones, 80% to 95% of them singletons, with 0.43% in the top ten. This specimen was CD4+ T cells from peripheral blood mononuclear cells, taken in the third trimester of pregnancy. The receptor comes from a female donor with multiple sclerosis, enrolled in a pregnancy study.

The CDR3 is CASSPIGGSGGNEQFF. The DNA for the CDR3 is TGTGCCAGCAGTCCTATCGGCGGGTCTGGGGGGAATGAGCAGTTCTTC. The chain couples TRBV11-3 to TRBJ2-1, with D possibly being TRBD2 (6 bases). This CDR3 has 16 residues. V shed 6 bases and J shed 7 bases, with 22 bases lying between them. Germline V gene lookup returns CDR1 SGHNT and CDR2 YENEEA.